This TCR beta chain is drawn from a study of technical replicates of blood from several donors. The CDR3 has 13 amino acids. V lost 5 bases to trimming and J lost 6 bases, with 13 bases between them. The germline CDR1 and CDR2 sequences are MNHEY and SMNVEV (reference sequence). This clone was seen just once. This table comes from immunoSEQ multiplex PCR, and its TCRdb copy is limited to in-frame clones, with some not included. Here the sample spans 65,000 to 95,000 clones, just over 90% being singletons. Sequenced: T cells isolated from PBMCs. V is TRBV27 and J is TRBJ1-2; tentative D call: TRBD1 (6 bases). The source is a human donor in good health. CDR3 DNA sequence: TGTGCCAGCAGTCTTACAGGGAAGGATGGCTACACCTTC. Its protein is CASSLTGKDGYTF.